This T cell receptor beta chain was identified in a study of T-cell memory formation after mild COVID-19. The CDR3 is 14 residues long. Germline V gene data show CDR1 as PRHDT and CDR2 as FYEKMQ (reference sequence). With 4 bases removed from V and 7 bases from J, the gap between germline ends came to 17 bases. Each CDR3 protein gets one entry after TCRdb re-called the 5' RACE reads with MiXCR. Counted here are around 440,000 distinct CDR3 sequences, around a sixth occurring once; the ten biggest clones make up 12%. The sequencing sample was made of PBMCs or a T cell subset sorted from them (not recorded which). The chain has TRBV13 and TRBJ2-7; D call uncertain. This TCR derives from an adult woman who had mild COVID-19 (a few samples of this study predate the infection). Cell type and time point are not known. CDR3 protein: CASSSRDGPWEQYF. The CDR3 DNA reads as TGTGCCAGCAGCTCGAGAGACGGTCCTTGGGAGCAGTACTTC.